The T cell receptor (beta chain) under discussion was sequenced for a study of T cell changes during pregnancy in multiple sclerosis. Sequencing used immunoSEQ multiplex PCR; TCRdb keeps in-frame clones, though not all of them. The data hold about 40,000 clones, with around 94% observed a single time. Looked up from germline, CDR1 is MGHRA and CDR2 is YSYEKL. Trimming cost V 4 bases and J 0 bases, with 7 bases left between them. There are 14 residues in the CDR3. This clone has just one count. The sample here was CD8+ T cells from peripheral blood mononuclear cells, taken in the third trimester of pregnancy. This clonotype was obtained from a female donor with multiple sclerosis, enrolled in a pregnancy study. This chain joins TRBV4-1 and TRBJ1-5; TRBD1 might be the D (5 bases). The CDR3 DNA reads TGCGCCAGCAGCCCGGGACTTAGCAATCAGCCCCAGCATTTT. Its protein is CASSPGLSNQPQHF.